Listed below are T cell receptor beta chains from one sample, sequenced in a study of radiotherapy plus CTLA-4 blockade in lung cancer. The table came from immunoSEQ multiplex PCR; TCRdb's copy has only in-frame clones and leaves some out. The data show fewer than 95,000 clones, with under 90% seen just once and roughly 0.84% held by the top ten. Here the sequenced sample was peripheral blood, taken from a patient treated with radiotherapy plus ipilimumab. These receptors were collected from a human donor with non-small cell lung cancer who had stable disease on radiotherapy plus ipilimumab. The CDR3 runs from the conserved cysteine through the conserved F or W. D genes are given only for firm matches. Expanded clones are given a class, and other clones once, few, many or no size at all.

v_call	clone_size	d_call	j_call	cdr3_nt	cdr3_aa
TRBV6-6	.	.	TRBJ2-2	TGTGCCAGCAGTTACTCGATCAACACCGGGGAGCTGTTTTTT	CASSYSINTGELFF
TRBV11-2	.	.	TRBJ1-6	TGTGCCAGCAGCTCTACCCTCCAAGGAATTTCACCCCTCCACTTT	CASSSTLQGISPLHF
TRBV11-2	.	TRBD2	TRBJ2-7	TGTGCCAGCAGCTTAGGGGGAGGGACTAGCGGGAGGCTCGAGCAGTACTTC	CASSLGGGTSGRLEQYF
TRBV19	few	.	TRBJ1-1	TGTGCCAGTAGTATCCCTGGGGGGTCGAGCACTGAAGCTTTCTTT	CASSIPGGSSTEAFF
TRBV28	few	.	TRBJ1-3	TGTGCCAGCAGTACATCTGGAAACACCATATATTTT	CASSTSGNTIYF
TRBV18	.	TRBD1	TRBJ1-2	TGTGCCAGCTCACCGGGACAGGCCGATGCGGGCACCTTC	CASSPGQADAGTF
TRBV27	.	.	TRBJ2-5	TGTGCCAGCAGTTTCCCAAGCATGGGTTCGGAGACCCAGTACTTC	CASSFPSMGSETQYF
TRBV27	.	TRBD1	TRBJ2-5	TGTGCCAGCAGTTCCTCGGACAGGGGAGGGAGGGAGACCCAGTACTTC	CASSSSDRGGRETQYF
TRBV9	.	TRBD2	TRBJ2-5	TGTGCCAGCAGCGTAGTAGGCCTAGCGGAAGAGACCCAGTACTTC	CASSVVGLAEETQYF
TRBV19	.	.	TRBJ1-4	TGTGCCAGTAGTATAATCAACAGGGAGGAAAAACTGTTTTTT	CASSIINREEKLFF
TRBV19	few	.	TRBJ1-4	TGTGCCAGTAGTCCTGGACCTTCCCGCATCGAAAAACTGTTTTTT	CASSPGPSRIEKLFF
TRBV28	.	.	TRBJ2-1	TGTGCCAGCAGTTTACTATGGGGGTACAATGAGCAGTTCTTC	CASSLLWGYNEQFF
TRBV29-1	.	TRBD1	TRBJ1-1	TGCAGCGCCCGGACAGGGGGGCCTGAAGCTTTCTTT	CSARTGGPEAFF
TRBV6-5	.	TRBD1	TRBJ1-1	TGTGCCAGCAGTTACGGGGGGGGAGGGGGCAACACTGAAGCTTTCTTT	CASSYGGGGGNTEAFF
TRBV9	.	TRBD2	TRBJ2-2	TGTGCCAGCAGCGTTTCTAGCGGGGGAGCGAACACCGGGGAGCTGTTTTTT	CASSVSSGGANTGELFF
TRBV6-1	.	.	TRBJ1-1	TGTGCCAGCAGTGAGGCAGGGCCACCAGCTGAAGCTTTCTTT	CASSEAGPPAEAFF
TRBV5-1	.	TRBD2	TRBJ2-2	TGCGCCAGCAGCTTGGGGACTAGCCCCGGGGAGCTGTTTTTT	CASSLGTSPGELFF
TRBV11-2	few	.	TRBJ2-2	TGTGCCAGCAGCTTAGGGGGCGCGGGCGGGGAGCTGTTTTTT	CASSLGGAGGELFF
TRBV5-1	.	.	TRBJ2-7	TGCGCCAGTCACTCGGCAGGGCGCAGTTACGAGCAGTACTTC	CASHSAGRSYEQYF
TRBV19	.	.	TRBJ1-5	TGTGCCAGTAGTATGTCCAGTAGCAATCAGCCCCAGCATTTT	CASSMSSSNQPQHF
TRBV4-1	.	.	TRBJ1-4	TGCGCCAGCAGCCAAATTGGACCGACTACTAATGAAAAACTGTTTTTT	CASSQIGPTTNEKLFF
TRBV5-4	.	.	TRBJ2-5	TGTGCCAGCAGCTTGGAGAGACAGGGAGGGGAGACCCAGTACTTC	CASSLERQGGETQYF
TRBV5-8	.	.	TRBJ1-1	TGTGCCAGCAGTCCTTGGGGCGGGATGAACACTGAAGCTTTCTTT	CASSPWGGMNTEAFF
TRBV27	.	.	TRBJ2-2	TGTGCCAGCAGTCTGGATGCGAACACCGGGGAGCTGTTTTTT	CASSLDANTGELFF
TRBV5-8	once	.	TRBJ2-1	TGTGCCAGCAGCCGGGACTTTTACAATGAGCAGTTCTTC	CASSRDFYNEQFF
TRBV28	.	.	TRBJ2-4	TGTGCCAGCAGTTTGGGTACGGGGCTAGCCAAAAACATTCAGTACTTC	CASSLGTGLAKNIQYF
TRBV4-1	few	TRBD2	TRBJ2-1	TGCGCCAGCAGCCAAGATGGGACTATCTCCTACAATGAGCAGTTCTTC	CASSQDGTISYNEQFF
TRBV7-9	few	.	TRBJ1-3	TGTGCCAGCGACTTAGGGGACTCTGGAAACACCATATATTTT	CASDLGDSGNTIYF
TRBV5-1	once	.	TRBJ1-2	TGCGCCAGCAGCTTGAAGGCAGGGGATATGGGCACCTTC	CASSLKAGDMGTF
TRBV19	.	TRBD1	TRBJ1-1	TGTGCCAGTAGTAGGGACAGTGAGGGCACTGAAGCTTTCTTT	CASSRDSEGTEAFF
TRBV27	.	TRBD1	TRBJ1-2	TGTGCCAGCAGTTTAAGGGCAGGGGGCCGCGGCTACACCTTC	CASSLRAGGRGYTF
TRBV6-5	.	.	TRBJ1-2	TGTGCCAGCAGTCCGGGACCCCATGACCATGGCTACACCTTC	CASSPGPHDHGYTF
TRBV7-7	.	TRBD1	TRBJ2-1	TGTGCTAGCAGTAGGACAGGGGGCCAAGTGGTCTTC	CASSRTGGQVVF
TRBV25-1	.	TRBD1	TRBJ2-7	TGTGCCAGCAGTGAATCCTTAGGACCAGGGGGTATCGAGCAGTACTTC	CASSESLGPGGIEQYF
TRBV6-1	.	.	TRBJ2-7	TGTGCCAGCAGTGAAGTCTTAGGGCAGGACTACGAGCAGTACTTC	CASSEVLGQDYEQYF
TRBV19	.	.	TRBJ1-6	TGTGCCAGTGCACCCAAAAGGGATTCACCCCTCCACTTT	CASAPKRDSPLHF
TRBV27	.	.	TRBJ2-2	TGTGCCAGCACGGGCATGGGGGGGCCGCCCACCGGGGAGCTGTTTTTT	CASTGMGGPPTGELFF
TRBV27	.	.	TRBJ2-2	TGTGCCAGCAGTTCCCGGGCCACTGCGAACACCGGGGAGCTGTTTTTT	CASSSRATANTGELFF
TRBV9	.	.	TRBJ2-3	TGTGCCAGCAGCGTAGATGGCAGAAAAACGGATACGCAGTATTTT	CASSVDGRKTDTQYF
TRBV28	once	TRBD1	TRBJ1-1	TGTGCCAGCAGTTTGATCAGGGGGCGCGGGGCTGAAGCTTTCTTT	CASSLIRGRGAEAFF
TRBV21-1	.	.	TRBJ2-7	TGTGCCAGCAGCGGCGGGGGGACAGGGTTTTACTACGAGCAGTACTTC	CASSGGGTGFYYEQYF
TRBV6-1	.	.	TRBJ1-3	TGTGCCAGCACTCTGGAGTTGATCTCTGGAAACACCATATATTTT	CASTLELISGNTIYF
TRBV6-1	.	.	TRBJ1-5	TGTGCCAGCAACCAACGGGGTCGGGGTCAGCCCCAGCATTTT	CASNQRGRGQPQHF
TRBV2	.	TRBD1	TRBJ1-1	TGTGCCAGCAGGCACAGGGGGTCGGGCACTGAAGCTTTCTTT	CASRHRGSGTEAFF
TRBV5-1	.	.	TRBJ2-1	TGCGCCAGCAGCGGCCTTTTGGGGGTTGGCGGAAATGAGCAGTTCTTC	CASSGLLGVGGNEQFF
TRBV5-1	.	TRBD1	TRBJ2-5	TGCGCCAGCAGCTTGGCCGACAGGGTTGGGGCGACCCAGTACTTC	CASSLADRVGATQYF
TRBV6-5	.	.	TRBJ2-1	TGTGCCAGCAGTTCCAACACGGGCAATGAGCAGTTCTTC	CASSSNTGNEQFF
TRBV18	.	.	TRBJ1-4	TGTGCCAGCTCACTGCTAGCCGGGACAAGAGATGAAAAACTGTTTTTT	CASSLLAGTRDEKLFF
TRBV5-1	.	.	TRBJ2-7	TGCGCCAGCAGTACAGGTACCTACGAGCAGTACTTC	CASSTGTYEQYF
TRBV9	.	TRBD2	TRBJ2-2	TGTGCCAGCAGCGTAGCGGCTAGCGGGGCGGGTATTGCCGGGGAGCTGTTTTTT	CASSVAASGAGIAGELFF
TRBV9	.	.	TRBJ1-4	TGTGCCAGCAGCGCCCACCCGGGAGGGGCAAATGAAAAACTGTTTTTT	CASSAHPGGANEKLFF
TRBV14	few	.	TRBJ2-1	TGTGCCAGCAGCCAAGATCAAAGCCCGAGCAGTGAGCAGTTCTTC	CASSQDQSPSSEQFF